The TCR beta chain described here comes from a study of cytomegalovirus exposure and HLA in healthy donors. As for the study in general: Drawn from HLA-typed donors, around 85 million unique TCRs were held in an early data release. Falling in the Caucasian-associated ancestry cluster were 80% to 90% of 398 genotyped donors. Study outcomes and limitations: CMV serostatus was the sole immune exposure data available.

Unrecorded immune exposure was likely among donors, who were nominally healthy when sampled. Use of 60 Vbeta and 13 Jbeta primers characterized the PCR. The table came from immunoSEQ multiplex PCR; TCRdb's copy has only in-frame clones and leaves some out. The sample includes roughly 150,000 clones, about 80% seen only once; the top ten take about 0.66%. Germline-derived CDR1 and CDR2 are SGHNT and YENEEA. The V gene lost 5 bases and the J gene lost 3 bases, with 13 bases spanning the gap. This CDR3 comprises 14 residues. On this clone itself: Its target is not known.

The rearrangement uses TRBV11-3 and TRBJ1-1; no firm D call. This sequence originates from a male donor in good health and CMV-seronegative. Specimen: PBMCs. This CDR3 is CASSPRGRDTEAFF. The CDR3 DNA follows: TGTGCCAGCAGCCCGCGAGGGCGGGACACTGAAGCTTTCTTT.